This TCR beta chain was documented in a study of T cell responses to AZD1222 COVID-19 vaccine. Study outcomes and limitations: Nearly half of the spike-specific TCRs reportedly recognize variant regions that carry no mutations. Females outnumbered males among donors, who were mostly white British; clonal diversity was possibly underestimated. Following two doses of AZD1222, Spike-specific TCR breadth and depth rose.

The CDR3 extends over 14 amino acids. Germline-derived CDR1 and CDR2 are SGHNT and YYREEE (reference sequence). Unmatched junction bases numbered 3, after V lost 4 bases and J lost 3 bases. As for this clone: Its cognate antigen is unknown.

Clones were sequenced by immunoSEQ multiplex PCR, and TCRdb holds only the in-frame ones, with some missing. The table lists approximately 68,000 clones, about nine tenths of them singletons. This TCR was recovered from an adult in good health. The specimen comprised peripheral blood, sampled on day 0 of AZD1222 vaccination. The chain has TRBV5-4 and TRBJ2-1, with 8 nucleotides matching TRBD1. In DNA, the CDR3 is TGTGCCAGCAGCCCGGGGACAGGCTACAATGAGCAGTTCTTC. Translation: CASSPGTGYNEQFF.